This T cell receptor beta chain originates from a study of human T cells and chemical hapten exposure (dated by TCRdb to about 2021). Background on the whole study: For sensitization, 2% DPC in acetone was applied to a roughly 2 cm by roughly 2 cm area of upper inner arm skin. The libraries were sequenced as a pool, and the TCR yield per sample differed mostly because of small variations in library volumes within the pool. The study tracked peripheral blood TCR repertoire changes in vivo during primary and secondary sensitization to the hapten diphenylcyclopropenone (DPC) in alopecia patients. For TCR sequencing, blood came from approximately 29 alopecia patients at anywhere from one to four time points (pre-sensitization, 2, 6 and 24 weeks). Patch testing was done on the upper back using Finn chambers containing 0.01% DPC, and results were scored after 6 days according to International Contact Dermatitis Research Group standards. Most of the patients in the cohort were female, and the cohort covered alopecia areata with under or over 50% scalp involvement, alopecia totalis and alopecia universalis. Blood was sampled from patients pre-sensitization (week 0) and at 2, 6 and about 24 weeks after DPC sensitization. Throughout the study period of around 25 weeks, patients also received therapeutic DPC doses to the scalp every week.

The protocol used for the library was RACE. TCRdb records NextSeq 500 as the sequencer. During library preparation, unique molecular identifiers were attached to individual cDNA molecules so that TCRs could be counted quantitatively and reproducibly. Both TCR alpha and TCR beta chains were sequenced from each blood RNA sample. Per the original workflow: Samples had a median of approximately 93,000 TCRs, with a range from roughly 20,000 to 700,000. The Decombinator software suite was used to annotate the V, J and CDR3 of the TCR reads. Every sample was subsampled to the same number of TCRs (28,000) for the PS versus PT1 abundance plots. Expanded TCRs were defined as absent before sensitization and observed at least eight times at the 2-week time point. TCRdb applied fastp at Q25 and MiXCR to the public reads, then kept only in-frame beta chains. Every entry covers one CDR3 protein and lists the most common genes and DNA from its rows. The V and J calls and clone size come from TCRdb's table, not from the authors' own analysis. In this sample the table shows 97,000 or so distinct CDR3 sequences, less than 35% of which occur a single time. Jointly, the top ten make up about a tenth of the sample.

From the germline V gene (reference sequence), CDR1 is DFQATT and CDR2 is SNEGSKA. The CDR3 holds 16 amino acids from the cysteine to the phenylalanine. The CDR3 DNA has 48 bases and is translated from base 1. V loses 0 bases at its end and J loses 7 bases; junction bases beyond the gene matches: 9. A word on this clonotype: The antigen it binds to is not known. It has no much larger one-base neighbor in the sample; base qualities were not kept.

Beyond this particular receptor, the publication reports: After repeated subsampling, changes were observed in the strength of the expansion versus patch-test correlation and in the threshold at which the correlation became significant. DPC sensitization did not change how many TCRs were above 1 in 1000 frequency, and no evidence was found of alterations in global repertoire structure. Expanded TCRs formed significantly more large CDR3 similarity clusters than pre-sensitization or healthy control sets, consistent with antigen-driven responses. Because all patients had alopecia, a presumed autoimmune disease, the immune response of the patients might differ from that of healthy individuals. A positive correlation was found between the number of PT1 expanded TCRs and patch test score, with significance reached at thresholds 8, 16 and 32 but not 4.

The sample's time point label, decoded: patch test 3, about 24 weeks after DPC sensitization. According to the study, the label for this sample's treatment or condition signals: therapeutic diphenylcyclopropenone sensitization with weekly scalp DPC. Blood at each patch-test visit was drawn before the patch test was applied. To be eligible, patients had to be aged 18 to 70, diagnosed with alopecia and judged suitable for DPC therapy, while pregnant patients were excluded. Total RNA was extracted from unfractionated whole blood that had been collected in Tempus Blood RNA tubes. The specimen was whole blood, collected in connection with sensitization to the hapten diphenylcyclopropenone (DPC). The rearranged chain carries TRBV20-1 and TRBJ2-1; 10 middle bases align to TRBD2. The sequence was collected from a middle-aged man with alopecia areata. Some clones in this sample may be carry-over from other donors' samples. Read as DNA, the sequence is TGCAGTGCTAGAGACCGAGCGGGAGGGCAAGGGAATGAGCAGTTCTTC. Translated, this is CSARDRAGGQGNEQFF.